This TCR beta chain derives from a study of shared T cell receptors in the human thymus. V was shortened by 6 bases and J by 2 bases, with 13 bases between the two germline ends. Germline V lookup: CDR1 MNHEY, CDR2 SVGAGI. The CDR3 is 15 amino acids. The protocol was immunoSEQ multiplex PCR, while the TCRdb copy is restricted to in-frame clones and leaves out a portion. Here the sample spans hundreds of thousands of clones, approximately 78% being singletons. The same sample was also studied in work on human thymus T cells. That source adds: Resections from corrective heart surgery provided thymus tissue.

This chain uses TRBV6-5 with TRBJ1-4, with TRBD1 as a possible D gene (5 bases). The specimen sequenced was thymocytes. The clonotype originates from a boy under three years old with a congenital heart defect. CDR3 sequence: CASSRWGGTNEKLFF. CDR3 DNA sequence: TGTGCCAGCAGCCGTTGGGGGGGGACTAATGAAAAACTGTTTTTT.